The clone carrying this TCR beta chain was seen at least ten times. No antigen is known for it. The data belong to a study of T cell repertoires in cytomegalovirus infection. Study information: The public TCR beta signatures pointed to both CMV infection and matching HLA type.

CDR1 SGHTA and CDR2 FQGTGA come from the germline V gene. Losses at the gene ends were 5 bases for V and 7 bases for J; bases not matched to a gene: 10. The CDR3 has 16 residues. TCRdb reprocessed the reads via MiXCR and lists one record per CDR3 protein. This table holds approximately 500,000 distinct CDR3 sequences, 11% found once. Study conclusions and caveats: HLA-C-restricted CMV clonotypes gave the most frequent clonotype in two of eight donors. Based on cumulative public TCR beta family frequency, carriers of CMV plus the relevant HLA were identified.

Sequencing used PBMCs. This clonotype was sampled from a human donor in good health (CMV status not recorded). Some clones in this sample may be carry-over from other donors' samples. The chain is built from TRBV7-3 and TRBJ2-1, with 11 bases lining up with TRBD2. CDR3 sequence (DNA): TGTGCCAGCAGCGAAACTAGCGGGAGAGACAGGAATGAGCAGTTCTTC. Translated, it gives CASSETSGRDRNEQFF.